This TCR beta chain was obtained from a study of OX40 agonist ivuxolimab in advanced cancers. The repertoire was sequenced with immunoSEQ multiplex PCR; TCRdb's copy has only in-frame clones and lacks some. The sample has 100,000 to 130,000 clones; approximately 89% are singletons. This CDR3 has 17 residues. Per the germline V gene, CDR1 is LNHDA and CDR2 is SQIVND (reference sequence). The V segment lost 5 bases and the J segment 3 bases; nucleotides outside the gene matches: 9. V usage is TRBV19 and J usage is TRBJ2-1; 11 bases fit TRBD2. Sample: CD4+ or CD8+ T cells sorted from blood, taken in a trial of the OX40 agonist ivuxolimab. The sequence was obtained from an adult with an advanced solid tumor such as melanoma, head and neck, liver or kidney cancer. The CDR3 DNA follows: TGTGCCAGTAGTGCCCCTAGCGGGGGGTCACGCTACAATGAGCAGTTCTTC. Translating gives CASSAPSGGSRYNEQFF.